This T cell receptor beta chain was documented in a study of cytomegalovirus exposure and HLA in healthy donors. Study-level information: Later, an analysis reported that the approximately 120 validation repertoires had used the same platform as the approximately 690 first-cohort repertoires.

Using immunoSEQ multiplex PCR, the repertoire was profiled, and TCRdb retains in-frame clones only, with some absent. The sample lists 200,000 or so clones, around 86% seen once, with approximately 2% in the top ten. Germline trimming cut 0 bases from V and 10 bases from J; bases unmatched to any gene: 5. The germline V gene has CDR1 SGHRS and CDR2 YFSETQ. The CDR3 consists of 13 residues. Sequenced: PBMCs. The source is a woman under 30 in good health and CMV-seropositive. The chain couples TRBV5-1 to TRBJ1-1; 8 nucleotides line up with TRBD1. The CDR3 coding sequence is TGCGCCAGCAGCTTGGGACAGGGGAACTCAGCTTTCTTT. Translating it yields CASSLGQGNSAFF.